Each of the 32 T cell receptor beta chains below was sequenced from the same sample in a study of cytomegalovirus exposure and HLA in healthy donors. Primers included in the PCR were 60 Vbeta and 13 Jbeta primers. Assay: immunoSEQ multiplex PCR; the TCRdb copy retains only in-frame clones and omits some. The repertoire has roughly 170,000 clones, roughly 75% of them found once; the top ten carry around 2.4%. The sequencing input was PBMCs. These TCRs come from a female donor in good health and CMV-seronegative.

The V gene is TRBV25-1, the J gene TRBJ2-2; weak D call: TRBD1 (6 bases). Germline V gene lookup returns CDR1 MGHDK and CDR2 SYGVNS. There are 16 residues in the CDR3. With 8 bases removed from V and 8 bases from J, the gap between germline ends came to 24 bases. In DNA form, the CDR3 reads TGTGCCAGCGAGGGACGGTGGGGGCCTCGAGGGGGGGAGCTGTTTTTT. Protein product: CASEGRWGPRGGELFF.

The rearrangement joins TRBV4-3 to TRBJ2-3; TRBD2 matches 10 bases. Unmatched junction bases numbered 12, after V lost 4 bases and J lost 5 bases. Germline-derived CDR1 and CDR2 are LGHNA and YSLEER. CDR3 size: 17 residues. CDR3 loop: CASSPLSLAGEVDTQYF. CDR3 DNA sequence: TGCGCCAGCAGCCCTCTCAGCCTAGCGGGAGAGGTAGATACGCAGTATTTT.

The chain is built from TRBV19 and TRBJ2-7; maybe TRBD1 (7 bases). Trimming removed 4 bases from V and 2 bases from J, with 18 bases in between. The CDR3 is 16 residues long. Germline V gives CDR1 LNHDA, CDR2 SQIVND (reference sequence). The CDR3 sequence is CASSKRGDSRTYEQYF. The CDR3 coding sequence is TGTGCCAGTAGTAAAAGGGGGGACAGTCGGACCTACGAGCAGTACTTC.

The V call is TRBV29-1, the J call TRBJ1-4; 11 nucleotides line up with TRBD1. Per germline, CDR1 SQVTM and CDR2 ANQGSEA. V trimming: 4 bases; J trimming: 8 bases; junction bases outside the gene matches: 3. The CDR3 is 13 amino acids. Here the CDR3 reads CSVGGTGGEKLFF. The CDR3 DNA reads TGCAGCGTTGGGGGGACAGGGGGAGAAAAACTGTTTTTT.

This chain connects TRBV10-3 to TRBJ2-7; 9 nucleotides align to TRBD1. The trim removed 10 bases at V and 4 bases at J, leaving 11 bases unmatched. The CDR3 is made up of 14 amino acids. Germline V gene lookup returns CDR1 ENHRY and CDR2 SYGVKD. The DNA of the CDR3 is TGTGCCACCGGACCGGGACAGGGTGGGTACGAGCAGTACTTC. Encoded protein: CATGPGQGGYEQYF.

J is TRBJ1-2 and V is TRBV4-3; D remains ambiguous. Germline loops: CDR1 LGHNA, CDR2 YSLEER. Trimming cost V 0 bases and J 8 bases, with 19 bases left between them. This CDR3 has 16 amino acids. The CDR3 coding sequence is TGCGCCAGCAGCCAAGAAGGCAGAGGGCGTCCTAGGGGCTACACCTTC. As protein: CASSQEGRGRPRGYTF.

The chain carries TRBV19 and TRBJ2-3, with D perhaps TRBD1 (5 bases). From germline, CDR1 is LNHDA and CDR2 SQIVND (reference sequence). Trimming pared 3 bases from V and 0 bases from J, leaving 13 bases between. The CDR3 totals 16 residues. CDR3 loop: CASSISGPGSTDTQYF. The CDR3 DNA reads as TGTGCCAGTAGTATTTCCGGGCCAGGGAGCACAGATACGCAGTATTTT.

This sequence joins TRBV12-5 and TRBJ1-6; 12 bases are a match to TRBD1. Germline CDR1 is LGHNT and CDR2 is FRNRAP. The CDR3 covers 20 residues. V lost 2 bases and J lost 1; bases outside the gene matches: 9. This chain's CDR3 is CASGLRRGTGGESYNSPLHF. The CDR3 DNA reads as TGTGCTAGTGGTTTGCGCAGGGGGACAGGGGGCGAGTCCTATAATTCACCCCTCCACTTT.

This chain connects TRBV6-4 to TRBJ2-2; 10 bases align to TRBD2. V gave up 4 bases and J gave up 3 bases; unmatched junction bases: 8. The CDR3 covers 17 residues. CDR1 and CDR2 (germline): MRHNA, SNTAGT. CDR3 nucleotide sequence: TGTGCCAGCAGTGCCGGAGCGGGAGGGCAGGACACCGGGGAGCTGTTTTTT. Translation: CASSAGAGGQDTGELFF.

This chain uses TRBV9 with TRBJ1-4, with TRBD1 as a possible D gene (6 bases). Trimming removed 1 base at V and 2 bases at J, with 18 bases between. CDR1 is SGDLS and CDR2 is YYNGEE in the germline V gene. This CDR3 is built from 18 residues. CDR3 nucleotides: TGTGCCAGCAGCGTATCAGGGGCTAAGCCAGGGACTAATGAAAAACTGTTTTTT. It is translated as CASSVSGAKPGTNEKLFF.

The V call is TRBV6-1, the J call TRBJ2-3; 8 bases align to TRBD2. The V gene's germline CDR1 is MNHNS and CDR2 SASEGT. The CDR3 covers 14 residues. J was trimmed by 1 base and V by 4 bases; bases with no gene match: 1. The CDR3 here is CASSAGGGTDTQYF. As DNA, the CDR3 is TGTGCCAGCAGTGCGGGGGGGGGCACAGATACGCAGTATTTT.

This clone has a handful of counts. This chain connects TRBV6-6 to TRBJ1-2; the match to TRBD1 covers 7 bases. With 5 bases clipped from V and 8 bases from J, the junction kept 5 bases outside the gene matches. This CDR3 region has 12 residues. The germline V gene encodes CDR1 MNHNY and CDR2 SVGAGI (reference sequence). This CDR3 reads CASSPTGQGYTF. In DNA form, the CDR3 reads TGTGCCAGCAGTCCGACAGGGCAGGGCTACACCTTC.

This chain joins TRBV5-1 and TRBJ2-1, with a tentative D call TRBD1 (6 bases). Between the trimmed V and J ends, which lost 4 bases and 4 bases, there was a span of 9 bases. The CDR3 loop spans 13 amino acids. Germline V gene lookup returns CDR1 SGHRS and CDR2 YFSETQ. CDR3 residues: CASSLDRYNEQFF. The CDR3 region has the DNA TGCGCCAGCAGCCTAGACAGGTACAATGAGCAGTTCTTC.

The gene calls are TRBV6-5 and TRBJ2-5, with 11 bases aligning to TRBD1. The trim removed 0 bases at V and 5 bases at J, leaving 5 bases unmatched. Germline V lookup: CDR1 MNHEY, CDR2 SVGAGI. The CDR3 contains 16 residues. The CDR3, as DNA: TGTGCCAGCAGTTACTCAGGACAGGGGGCAGCGGAGACCCAGTACTTC. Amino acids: CASSYSGQGAAETQYF.

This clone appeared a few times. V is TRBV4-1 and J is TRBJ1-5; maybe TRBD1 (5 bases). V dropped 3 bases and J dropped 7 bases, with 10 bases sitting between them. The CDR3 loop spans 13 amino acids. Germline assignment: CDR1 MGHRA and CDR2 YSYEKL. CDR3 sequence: CASSHGGDQPQHF. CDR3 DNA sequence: TGCGCCAGCAGCCATGGGGGGGACCAGCCCCAGCATTTT.

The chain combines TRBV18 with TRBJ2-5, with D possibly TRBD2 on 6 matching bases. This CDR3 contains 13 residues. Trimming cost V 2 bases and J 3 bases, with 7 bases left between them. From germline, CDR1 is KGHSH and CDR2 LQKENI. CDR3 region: CASSPGGKETQYF. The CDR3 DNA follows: TGTGCCAGCTCACCAGGGGGGAAAGAGACCCAGTACTTC.

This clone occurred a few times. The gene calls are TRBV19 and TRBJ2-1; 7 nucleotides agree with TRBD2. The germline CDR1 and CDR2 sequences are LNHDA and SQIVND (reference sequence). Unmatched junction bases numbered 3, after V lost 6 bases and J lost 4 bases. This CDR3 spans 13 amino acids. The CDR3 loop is CASSGLGYNEQFF. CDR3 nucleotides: TGTGCCAGTAGCGGACTAGGATACAATGAGCAGTTCTTC.

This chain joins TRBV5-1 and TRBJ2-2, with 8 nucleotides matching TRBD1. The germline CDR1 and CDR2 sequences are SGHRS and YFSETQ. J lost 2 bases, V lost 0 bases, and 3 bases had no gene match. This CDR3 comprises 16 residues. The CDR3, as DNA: TGCGCCAGCAGCTTGGTACAGGGGGAAAACACCGGGGAGCTGTTTTTT. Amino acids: CASSLVQGENTGELFF.

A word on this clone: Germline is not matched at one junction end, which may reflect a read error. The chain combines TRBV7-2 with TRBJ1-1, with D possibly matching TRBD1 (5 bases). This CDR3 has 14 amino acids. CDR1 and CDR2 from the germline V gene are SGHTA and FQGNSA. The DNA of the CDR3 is TGTGCCCGCAGCTTAAGGGGAATATACACTGAAGCTTTCTTT. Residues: CARSLRGIYTEAFF.

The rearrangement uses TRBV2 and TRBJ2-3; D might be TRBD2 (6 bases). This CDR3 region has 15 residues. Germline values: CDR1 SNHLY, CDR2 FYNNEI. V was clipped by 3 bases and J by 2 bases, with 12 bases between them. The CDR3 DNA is TGTGCCAGCAGTGAGGGGGGTCGCTTCACAGATACGCAGTATTTT. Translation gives CASSEGGRFTDTQYF.

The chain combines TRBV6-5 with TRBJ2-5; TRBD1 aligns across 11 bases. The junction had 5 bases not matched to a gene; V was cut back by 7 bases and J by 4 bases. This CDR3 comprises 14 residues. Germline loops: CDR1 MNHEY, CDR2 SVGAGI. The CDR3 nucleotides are TGTGCCAGCACAATCGGACAGGGGGCAGAGACCCAGTACTTC. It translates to CASTIGQGAETQYF.

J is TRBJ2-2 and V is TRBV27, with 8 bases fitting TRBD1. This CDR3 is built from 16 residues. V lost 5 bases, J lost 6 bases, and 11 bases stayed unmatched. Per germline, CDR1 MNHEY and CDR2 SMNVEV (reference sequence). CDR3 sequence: CASSPHRGAPAGELFF. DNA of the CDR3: TGTGCCAGCAGTCCCCACAGGGGGGCCCCGGCCGGGGAGCTGTTTTTT.

The CDR3 loop is CASSLDPGSYEQYF. The CDR3 DNA is TGTGCCAGCAGCTTAGATCCAGGCTCCTACGAGCAGTACTTC. This chain links TRBV11-2 with TRBJ2-7; D unresolved. V lost 0 bases to trimming and J lost 0 bases, with 6 bases between them. The CDR3 consists of 14 residues. Germline values: CDR1 SGHAT, CDR2 FQNNGV.

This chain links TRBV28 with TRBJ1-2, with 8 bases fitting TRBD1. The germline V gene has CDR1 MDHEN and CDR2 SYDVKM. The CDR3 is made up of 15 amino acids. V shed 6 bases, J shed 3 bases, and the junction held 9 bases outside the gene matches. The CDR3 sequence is CASRYPSTGDYGYTF. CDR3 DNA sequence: TGTGCCAGCAGATACCCCTCGACAGGGGACTATGGCTACACCTTC.

The chain's CDR3 is CASSLGETNEKLFF. The DNA of the CDR3 is TGCGCCAGCAGCTTGGGAGAAACTAATGAAAAACTGTTTTTT. This sequence joins TRBV5-1 and TRBJ1-4; D is ambiguous. The V and J ends lost 0 bases and 1 base respectively, with 4 bases between them. The CDR3 spans 14 residues. Germline lookup yields CDR1 SGHRS and CDR2 YFSETQ. The full variable domain, with the rest looked up from reference TRBV5-1 and TRBJ1-4, is KAGVTQTPRYLIKTRGQQVTLSCSPISGHRSVSWYQQTPGQGLQFLFEYFSETQRNKGNFPGRFSGRQFSNSRSEMNVSTLELGDSALYLCASSLGETNEKLFFGSGTQLSVL.

This CDR3 is CASTPIPGLAVNEQFF. Here the CDR3 DNA reads TGCGCCAGCACCCCGATCCCGGGACTAGCGGTTAATGAGCAGTTCTTC. The chain couples TRBV5-1 to TRBJ2-1; 11 bases align to TRBD2. The germline gives CDR1 SGHRS, CDR2 YFSETQ. V shed 6 bases, J shed 7 bases, and the junction held 12 bases outside the gene matches. The CDR3 runs 16 residues. Complete variable domain (other parts from reference TRBV5-1 and TRBJ2-1): KAGVTQTPRYLIKTRGQQVTLSCSPISGHRSVSWYQQTPGQGLQFLFEYFSETQRNKGNFPGRFSGRQFSNSRSEMNVSTLELGDSALYLCASTPIPGLAVNEQFFGPGTRLTVL.

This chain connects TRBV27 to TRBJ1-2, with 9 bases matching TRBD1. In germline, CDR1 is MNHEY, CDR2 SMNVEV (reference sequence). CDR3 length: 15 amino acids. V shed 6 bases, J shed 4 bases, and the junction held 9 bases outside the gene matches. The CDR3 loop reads CASRPGTGKVYGYTF. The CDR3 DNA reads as TGTGCCAGCAGGCCCGGGACAGGGAAGGTCTATGGCTACACCTTC.

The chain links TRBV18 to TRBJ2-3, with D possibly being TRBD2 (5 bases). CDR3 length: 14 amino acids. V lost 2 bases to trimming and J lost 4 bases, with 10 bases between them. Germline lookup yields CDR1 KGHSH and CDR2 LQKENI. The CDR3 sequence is CASSPSQLADTQYF. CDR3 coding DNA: TGTGCCAGCTCACCATCGCAACTAGCAGATACGCAGTATTTT. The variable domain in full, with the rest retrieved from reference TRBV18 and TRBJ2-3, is NAGVMQNPRHLVRRRGQEARLRCSPMKGHSHVYWYRQLPEEGLKFMVYLQKENIIDESGMPKERFSAEFPKEGPSILRIQQVVRGDSAAYFCASSPSQLADTQYFGPGTRLTVL.

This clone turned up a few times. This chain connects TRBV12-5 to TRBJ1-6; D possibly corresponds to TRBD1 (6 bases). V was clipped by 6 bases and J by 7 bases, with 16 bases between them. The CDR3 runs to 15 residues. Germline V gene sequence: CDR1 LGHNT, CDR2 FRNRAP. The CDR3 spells CASGPPRTVNSPLHF. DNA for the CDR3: TGTGCTAGTGGCCCCCCTAGGACAGTAAATTCACCCCTCCACTTT.

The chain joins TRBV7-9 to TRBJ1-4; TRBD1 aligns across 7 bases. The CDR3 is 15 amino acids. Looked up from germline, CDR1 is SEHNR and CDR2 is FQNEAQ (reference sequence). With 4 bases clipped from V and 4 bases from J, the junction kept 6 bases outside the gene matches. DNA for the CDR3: TGTGCCAGCAGCTCCCGGGACAGCGATAATGAAAAACTGTTTTTT. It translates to CASSSRDSDNEKLFF.

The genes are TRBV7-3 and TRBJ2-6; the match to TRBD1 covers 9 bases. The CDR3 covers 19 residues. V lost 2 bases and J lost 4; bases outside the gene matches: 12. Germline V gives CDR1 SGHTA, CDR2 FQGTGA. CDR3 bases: TGTGCCAGCAGCTTATTCCCCGGGACAGGGACGCAGGGGGCCAACGTCCTGACTTTC. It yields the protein CASSLFPGTGTQGANVLTF.

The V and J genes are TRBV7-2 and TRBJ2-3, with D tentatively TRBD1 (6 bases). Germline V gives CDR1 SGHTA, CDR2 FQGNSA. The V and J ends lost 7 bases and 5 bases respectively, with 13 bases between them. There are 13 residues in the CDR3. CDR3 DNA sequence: TGTGCCAGCACCGGACAGAGAAGAGATACGCAGTATTTT. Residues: CASTGQRRDTQYF.